This T cell receptor (beta chain) derives from a study of T cells in Graves' hyperthyroidism and ophthalmopathy. This clonotype was found a few times. CDR1 and CDR2 (germline): DFQATT, SNEGSKA (reference sequence). The CDR3 is 14 amino acids. Trimming left V 1 base short and J 4 bases short, with 13 bases between. Amplification targeted TCR beta CDR3 regions from RNA transcripts. The HTBI primer set was used in a first-round RT-PCR of the TCR CDR3. TCRdb used MiXCR to reprocess the multiplex PCR reads, holding one entry per CDR3 protein. The table lists about 400,000 distinct CDR3 sequences, 15% of them singletons, with roughly 19% in the top ten.

Sequencing input: blood. This chain uses TRBV20-1 with TRBJ1-1; the D gene is possibly TRBD1 (5 bases). The TCR sequence derives from a woman aged 55-69 years with Graves' ophthalmopathy. CDR3 sequence (DNA): TGCAGTGCTAGAGGTGGGGCTAGGAGCACTGAAGCTTTCTTT. It yields the protein CSARGGARSTEAFF.